This is a list of T cell receptor beta chains from one sample in a study of blood T cell repertoires in COVID-19. Generated by immunoSEQ multiplex PCR, the TCRdb table keeps only in-frame clones and is missing some. The repertoire holds fewer than 60,000 clones, with 79% as singletons. The sample consisted of peripheral blood. These receptors were collected from an older man with acute or convalescent COVID-19. Each CDR3 is given with its conserved first and last residue. D genes are given only for firm matches. For some rows the clone size is stated as once, few or many, or as a class when expanded; others skip it.

J gene	V gene	clone size	D gene	CDR3 DNA	CDR3 protein
TRBJ1-5	TRBV19	-	-	TGTGCCAGTCTCCGGAGCGGAGGGTACAATCAGCCCCAGCATTTT	CASLRSGGYNQPQHF
TRBJ2-1	TRBV7-8	-	-	TGTGCCAGCACAGGGCCAGGACGTGAGCAGTTCTTC	CASTGPGREQFF
TRBJ1-4	TRBV6-5	-	-	TGTGCCAGCACCATCGGAGGCAATAAAAAACTGTTTTTT	CASTIGGNKKLFF
TRBJ2-2	TRBV7-3	-	TRBD1	TGTGCCAGCAGCCCCGCGTACCCGGGACAGGTCAACACCGGGGAGCTGTTTTTT	CASSPAYPGQVNTGELFF
TRBJ2-3	TRBV19	few	TRBD2	TGTGCCAGTACTATTGCTAGCGGGAGATCTGATACGCAGTATTTT	CASTIASGRSDTQYF
TRBJ1-2	TRBV27	-	-	TGTGCCAGCAGTCTTCTATCCGGGACACTGGATGGCTACACCTTC	CASSLLSGTLDGYTF
TRBJ2-1	TRBV3-1/TRBV3-2	-	TRBD2	TGTGCCAGCAGCCAAGATTCGGGCGGGGGGGTCAATGAGCAGTTCTTC	CASSQDSGGGVNEQFF
TRBJ2-7	TRBV12-5	-	-	TGTGCTAGTGGGAAAGAAGACCGGGACGAGCAGTACTTC	CASGKEDRDEQYF
TRBJ1-2	TRBV7-9	-	-	TGTGCCAGCAGCTCTTTTACAGGGTCCAGCGATGGCTACACCTTC	CASSSFTGSSDGYTF
TRBJ2-1	TRBV9	-	-	TGTGCCAGCAGCGTAGTACCGTCAGAATGGAATGAGCAGTTCTTC	CASSVVPSEWNEQFF
TRBJ1-6	TRBV30	-	TRBD1	TGTGCCTGGACCCCACAGGGGGGGTATTCACCCCTCCACTTT	CAWTPQGGYSPLHF
TRBJ2-5	TRBV18	-	-	TGTGCCAGCTCACCACTCCTTAACAGGGAAGAGACCCAGTACTTC	CASSPLLNREETQYF
TRBJ1-3	TRBV5-1	-	TRBD1	TGCGCCAGCTCCTCGACAGGGAGAGGAAACACCATATATTTT	CASSSTGRGNTIYF
TRBJ2-5	TRBV2	-	TRBD2	TGTGCCAGCACCAGTCTCGGGGGCGGGGGGTTCCAAGAGACCCAGTACTTC	CASTSLGGGGFQETQYF
TRBJ2-3	TRBV6-4	-	-	TGTGCCAGCAGTGAATCTGGGGCCTCAGATACGCAGTATTTT	CASSESGASDTQYF
TRBJ2-3	TRBV3-1/TRBV3-2	once	TRBD2	TGTGCCAGCAGCCAAGGACTAGCGGCCGGATCGGATACGCAGTATTTT	CASSQGLAAGSDTQYF
TRBJ1-2	TRBV7-8	-	-	TGTGCCAGCAGCTCCCCCGGCGGCGGGCCTTATGGCTACACCTTC	CASSSPGGGPYGYTF
TRBJ1-1	TRBV5-1	-	-	TGCGCCAGCAAAAGTTTACAGGGGAACACTGAAGCTTTCTTT	CASKSLQGNTEAFF
TRBJ1-2	TRBV7-2	few	-	TGTGCCAGCAGCTTAACTGTAGGTGTTCGGGATGGCTACACCTTC	CASSLTVGVRDGYTF
TRBJ1-5	TRBV7-2	-	-	TGTGCCAGCAGCTTTCTAGGAGGGGCTGGTCAGCCCCAGCATTTT	CASSFLGGAGQPQHF
TRBJ2-7	TRBV30	-	TRBD2	TGTGCCTGGGGAGTGGGACTAGCGGGAGTAGAAGAGCAGTACTTC	CAWGVGLAGVEEQYF
TRBJ1-1	TRBV1	-	-	TGCACCAGCAGCTCGGGGTACACTGAAGCTTTCTTT	CTSSSGYTEAFF
TRBJ2-7	TRBV7-2	once	-	TGTGCCAGCAGCTTAGAGTTTGAGACACAAGCTTCCTACGAGCAGTACTTC	CASSLEFETQASYEQYF
TRBJ1-2	TRBV6-4	many	TRBD1	TGTGCCAGCAGTGACTCCCCGGAGGGGGCGCGTGGCTACACCTTC	CASSDSPEGARGYTF
TRBJ2-3	TRBV4-3	-	TRBD2	TGCGCCAGCAGCCAAGATGGTGGTAGCGGGAGGATCACAGATACGCAGTATTTT	CASSQDGGSGRITDTQYF
TRBJ2-7	TRBV5-1	-	TRBD2	TGCGCCAGCAGCTTGAAACTAGCGGGGACCTACGAGCAGTACTTC	CASSLKLAGTYEQYF
TRBJ1-1	TRBV4-1	-	TRBD1	TGCGCCAGCAGCCCCCGACAGGGTGAGAACACTGAAGCTTTCTTT	CASSPRQGENTEAFF
TRBJ2-1	TRBV7-6	-	TRBD2	TGTGCCAGCAGCTTAGGGACTAGCGGGATCTATGAGCAGTTCTTC	CASSLGTSGIYEQFF
TRBJ1-5	TRBV30	-	-	TGTGCCTGGTCAGGTAGCAATCAGCCCCAGCATTTT	CAWSGSNQPQHF
TRBJ1-3	TRBV5-8	once	TRBD1	TGTGCCAGCAGCAGGACAGGTTTCTCTGGAAACACCATATATTTT	CASSRTGFSGNTIYF
TRBJ2-3	TRBV6-5	-	-	TGTGCCAGCAGTTACTCGAAGGCGGCCACAGATACGCAGTATTTT	CASSYSKAATDTQYF
TRBJ2-5	TRBV12-3/TRBV12-4	-	-	TGTGCCAGCAGTATCTATGAGACCCAGTACTTC	CASSIYETQYF
TRBJ2-1	TRBV6-6	-	TRBD2	TGTGCCAGCAGTCGAGCCTGGGGACTAGCGGGGGGTTACAATGAGCAGTTCTTC	CASSRAWGLAGGYNEQFF
TRBJ1-1	TRBV7-9	once	-	TGTGCCAGCCGATCGGGGGCTGAAGCTTTCTTT	CASRSGAEAFF
TRBJ1-5	TRBV6-2/TRBV6-3	many	-	TGTGCCAGCAGTTTAACCTCAGGAAGCAATCAGCCCCAGCATTTT	CASSLTSGSNQPQHF
TRBJ2-1	TRBV30	-	TRBD2	TGTGCCTGGAGTCGGACTAGGCCCCACAATGAGCAGTTCTTC	CAWSRTRPHNEQFF
TRBJ1-1	TRBV2	-	-	TGTGCCAGCAGGCTGGACACTTGGAACACTGAAGCTTTCTTT	CASRLDTWNTEAFF
TRBJ1-1	TRBV6-6	-	TRBD1	TGTGCCAGCACCAAACAGGGGCTTGAAGCTTTCTTT	CASTKQGLEAFF
TRBJ2-7	TRBV6-2/TRBV6-3	-	TRBD2	TGTGCCAGCAGTTACTACAGTACTAGCGGGATCGACTACGAGCAGTACTTC	CASSYYSTSGIDYEQYF
TRBJ1-2	TRBV30	-	-	TGTGCCTGGAGTGTCTCTCGGAACTATGGCTACACCTTC	CAWSVSRNYGYTF
TRBJ2-1	TRBV5-1	-	-	TGCGCCAGCAGCTTGGCGGGTACCTCCTACAATGAGCAGTTCTTC	CASSLAGTSYNEQFF
TRBJ1-1	TRBV7-8	-	-	TGTGCCAGCAGTATCACGCTCGGGGGGAACACTGAAGCTTTCTTT	CASSITLGGNTEAFF
TRBJ2-5	TRBV9	-	TRBD2	TGTGCCAGCAGCCCGACCTTAGCGGGGGGGCGAGAGACCCAGTACTTC	CASSPTLAGGRETQYF
TRBJ2-5	TRBV28	-	-	TGTGCCATCGGCACGCTGGGCCCGTTGGCCCGACGGGAGACCCAGTACTTC	CAIGTLGPLARRETQYF
TRBJ2-4	TRBV18	-	TRBD2	TGTGCCAGCTCACCACTCAGCGGGGGCTCCAAAAACATTCAGTACTTC	CASSPLSGGSKNIQYF
TRBJ2-7	TRBV7-8	few	TRBD1	TGTGCCAGCAGCGTCCGGGACAGGGGTTACGAGCAGTACTTC	CASSVRDRGYEQYF
TRBJ2-5	TRBV12-3/TRBV12-4	-	TRBD2	TGTGCCAGCGATCGGGGAGGGGTCGAGACCCAGTACTTC	CASDRGGVETQYF
TRBJ1-2	TRBV28	few	-	TGTGCCAGCAGTACCCCGGAGAGTCCAAGGAGAGGCTACACCTTC	CASSTPESPRRGYTF
TRBJ2-3	TRBV7-2	-	TRBD2	TGTGCCAGCAGCTCTCGACTAGCAGGTGCGGATACGCAGTATTTT	CASSSRLAGADTQYF
TRBJ1-5	TRBV2	-	-	TGTGCCAGCAGTCTAAATTCCCCCAGGGTCGGTGGCAATCAGCCCCAGCATTTT	CASSLNSPRVGGNQPQHF
TRBJ1-1	TRBV9	-	-	TGTGCCAGCAGTCAGGGTGCGGACACTGAAGCTTTCTTT	CASSQGADTEAFF
TRBJ1-1	TRBV7-9	-	-	TGTGCCAGCAGCTTAGGGACAGTTAACACTGAAGCTTTCTTT	CASSLGTVNTEAFF
TRBJ1-1	TRBV9	once	TRBD1	TGTGCCAGCAGCGTAGAGGGACAGCGGAACACTGAAGCTTTCTTT	CASSVEGQRNTEAFF